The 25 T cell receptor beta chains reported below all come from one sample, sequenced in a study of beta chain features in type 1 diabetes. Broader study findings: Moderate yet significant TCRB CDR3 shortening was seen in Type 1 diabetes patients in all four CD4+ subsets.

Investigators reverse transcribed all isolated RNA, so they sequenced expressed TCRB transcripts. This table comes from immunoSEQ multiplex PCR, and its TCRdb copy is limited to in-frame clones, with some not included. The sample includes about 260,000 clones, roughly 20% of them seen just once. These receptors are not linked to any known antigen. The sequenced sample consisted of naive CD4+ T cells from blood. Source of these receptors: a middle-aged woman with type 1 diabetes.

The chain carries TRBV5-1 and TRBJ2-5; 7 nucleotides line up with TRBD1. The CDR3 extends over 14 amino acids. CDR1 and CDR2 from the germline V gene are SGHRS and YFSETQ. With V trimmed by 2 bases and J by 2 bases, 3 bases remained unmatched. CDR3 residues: CASSLGTDQETQYF. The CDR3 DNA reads TGCGCCAGCAGCTTAGGGACAGATCAAGAGACCCAGTACTTC. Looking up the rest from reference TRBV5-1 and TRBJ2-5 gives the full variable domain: KAGVTQTPRYLIKTRGQQVTLSCSPISGHRSVSWYQQTPGQGLQFLFEYFSETQRNKGNFPGRFSGRQFSNSRSEMNVSTLELGDSALYLCASSLGTDQETQYFGPGTRLLVL.

The CDR3 DNA reads as TGTGCCAGCAGTGGGAGGGACAGGGGGCGACAAGAGACCCAGTACTTC. Amino acid sequence: CASSGRDRGRQETQYF. The chain carries TRBV25-1 and TRBJ2-5, with 12 bases that match TRBD1. CDR3 length equals 16 residues. Trimming took 4 bases from V and 2 from J; bases not matched to a gene: 5. The germline gives CDR1 MGHDK, CDR2 SYGVNS.

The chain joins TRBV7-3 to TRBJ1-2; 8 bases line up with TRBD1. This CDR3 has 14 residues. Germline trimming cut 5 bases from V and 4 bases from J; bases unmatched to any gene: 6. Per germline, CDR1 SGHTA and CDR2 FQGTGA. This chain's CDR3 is CASSPTGTGYGYTF. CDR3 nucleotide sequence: TGTGCCAGCAGCCCTACCGGGACAGGCTATGGCTACACCTTC.

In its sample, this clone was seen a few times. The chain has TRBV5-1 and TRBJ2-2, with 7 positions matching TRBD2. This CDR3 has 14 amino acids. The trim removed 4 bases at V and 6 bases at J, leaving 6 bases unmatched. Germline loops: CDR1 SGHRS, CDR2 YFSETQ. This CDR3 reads CASSPGLVAGELFF. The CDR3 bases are TGCGCCAGCAGCCCCGGACTAGTTGCCGGGGAGCTGTTTTTT.

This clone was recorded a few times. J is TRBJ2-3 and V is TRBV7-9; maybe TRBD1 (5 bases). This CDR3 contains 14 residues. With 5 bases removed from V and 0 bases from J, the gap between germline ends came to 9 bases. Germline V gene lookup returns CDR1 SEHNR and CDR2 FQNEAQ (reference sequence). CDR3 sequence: CASSLAGSTDTQYF. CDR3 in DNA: TGTGCCAGCAGCCTGGCAGGGAGCACAGATACGCAGTATTTT.

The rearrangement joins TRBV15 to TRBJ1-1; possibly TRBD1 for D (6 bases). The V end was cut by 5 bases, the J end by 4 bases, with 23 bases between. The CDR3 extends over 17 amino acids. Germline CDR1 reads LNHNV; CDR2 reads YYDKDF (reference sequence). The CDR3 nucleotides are TGTGCCACCAGCCGGCCGACTCTATTACAGGGAAGCACTGAAGCTTTCTTT. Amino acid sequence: CATSRPTLLQGSTEAFF.

CDR3 sequence: CSVELETQYF. CDR3 DNA: TGCAGCGTTGAACTTGAGACCCAGTACTTC. This rearrangement joins TRBV29-1 to TRBJ2-5; no firm D call. Germline CDR1 and CDR2: SQVTM and ANQGSEA. This CDR3 is built from 10 residues. Deletions cut 2 bases from V and 5 bases from J, with 3 bases between.

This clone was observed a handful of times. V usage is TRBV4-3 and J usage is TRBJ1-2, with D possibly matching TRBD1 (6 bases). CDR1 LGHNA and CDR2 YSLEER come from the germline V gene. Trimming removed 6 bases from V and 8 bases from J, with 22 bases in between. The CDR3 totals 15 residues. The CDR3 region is CASSRDRSSGRGYTF. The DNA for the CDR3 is TGCGCCAGCAGTCGAGACAGGTCCTCCGGCAGGGGCTACACCTTC.

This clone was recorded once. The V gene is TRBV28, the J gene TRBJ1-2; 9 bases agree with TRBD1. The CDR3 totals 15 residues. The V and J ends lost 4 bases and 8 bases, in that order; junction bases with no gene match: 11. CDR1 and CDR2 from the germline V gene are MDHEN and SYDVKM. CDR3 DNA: TGTGCCAGCAGTTCTTTCTCGGGACAGGGAAGCGGCTACACCTTC. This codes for CASSSFSGQGSGYTF.

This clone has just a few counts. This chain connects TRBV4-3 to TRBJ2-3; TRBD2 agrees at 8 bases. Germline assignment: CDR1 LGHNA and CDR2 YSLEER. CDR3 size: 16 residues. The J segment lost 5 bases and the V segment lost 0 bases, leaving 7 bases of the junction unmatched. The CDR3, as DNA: TGCGCCAGCAGCCAAGATGCGGGGGGCCTCGGAGATACGCAGTATTTT. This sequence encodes CASSQDAGGLGDTQYF.

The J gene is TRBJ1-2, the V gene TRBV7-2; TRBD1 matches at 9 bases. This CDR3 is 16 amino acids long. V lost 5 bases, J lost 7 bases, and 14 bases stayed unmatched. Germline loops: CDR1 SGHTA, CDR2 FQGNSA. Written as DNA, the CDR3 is TGTGCCAGCAGCCTTGGGGGGATGACAGGGGGTCTTGGCTACACCTTC. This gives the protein CASSLGGMTGGLGYTF.

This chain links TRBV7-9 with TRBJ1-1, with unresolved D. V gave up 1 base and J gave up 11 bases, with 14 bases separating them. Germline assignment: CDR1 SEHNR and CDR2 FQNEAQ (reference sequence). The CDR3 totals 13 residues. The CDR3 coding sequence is TGTGCCAGCAGCTTAGGTCAGGCGAGTTCGGCTTTCTTT. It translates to CASSLGQASSAFF.

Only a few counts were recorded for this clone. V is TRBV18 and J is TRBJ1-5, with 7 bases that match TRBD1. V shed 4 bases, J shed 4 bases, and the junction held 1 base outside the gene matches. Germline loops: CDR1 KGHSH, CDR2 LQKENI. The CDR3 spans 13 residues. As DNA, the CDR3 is TGTGCCAGCTCACTACAGGGGAATCAGCCCCAGCATTTT. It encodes CASSLQGNQPQHF.

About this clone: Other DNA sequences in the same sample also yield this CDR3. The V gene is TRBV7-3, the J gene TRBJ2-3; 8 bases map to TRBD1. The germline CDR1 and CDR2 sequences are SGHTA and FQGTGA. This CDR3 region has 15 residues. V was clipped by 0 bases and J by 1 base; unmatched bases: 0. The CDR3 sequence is CASSLTGQGTDTQYF. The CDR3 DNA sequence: TGTGCCAGCAGCTTAACGGGACAGGGCACAGATACGCAGTATTTT.

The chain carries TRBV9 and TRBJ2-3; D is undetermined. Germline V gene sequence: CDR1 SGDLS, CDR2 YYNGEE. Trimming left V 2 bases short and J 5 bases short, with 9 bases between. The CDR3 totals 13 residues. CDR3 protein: CASSVAVEDTQYF. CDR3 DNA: TGTGCCAGCAGCGTGGCCGTCGAAGATACGCAGTATTTT.

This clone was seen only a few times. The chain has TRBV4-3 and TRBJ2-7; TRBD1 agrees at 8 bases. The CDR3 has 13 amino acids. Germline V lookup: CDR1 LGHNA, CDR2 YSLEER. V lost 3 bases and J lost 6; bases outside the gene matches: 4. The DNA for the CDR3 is TGCGCCAGCAGCCAGGAGACAGGGGCCGAGCAGTACTTC. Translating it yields CASSQETGAEQYF.

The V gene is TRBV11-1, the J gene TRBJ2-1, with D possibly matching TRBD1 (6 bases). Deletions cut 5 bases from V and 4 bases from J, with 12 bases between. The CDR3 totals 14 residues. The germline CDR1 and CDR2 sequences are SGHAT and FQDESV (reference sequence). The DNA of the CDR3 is TGTGCCAGCAGCCTCTTCAGGGGATACAATGAGCAGTTCTTC. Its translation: CASSLFRGYNEQFF.

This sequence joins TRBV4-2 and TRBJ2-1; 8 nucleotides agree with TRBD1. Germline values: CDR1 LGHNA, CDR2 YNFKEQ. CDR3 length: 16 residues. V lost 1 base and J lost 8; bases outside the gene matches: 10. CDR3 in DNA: TGTGCCAGCAGCCAAGCAGGGCAGGGGGCTATCGATGAGCAGTTCTTC. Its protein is CASSQAGQGAIDEQFF.

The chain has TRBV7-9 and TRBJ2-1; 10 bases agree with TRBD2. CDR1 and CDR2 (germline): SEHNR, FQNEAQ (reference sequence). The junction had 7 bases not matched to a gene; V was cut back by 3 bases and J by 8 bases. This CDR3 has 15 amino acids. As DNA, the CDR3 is TGTGCCAGCAGCTTCGCTAGCGGGAGAGTGGATGAGCAGTTCTTC. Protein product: CASSFASGRVDEQFF.

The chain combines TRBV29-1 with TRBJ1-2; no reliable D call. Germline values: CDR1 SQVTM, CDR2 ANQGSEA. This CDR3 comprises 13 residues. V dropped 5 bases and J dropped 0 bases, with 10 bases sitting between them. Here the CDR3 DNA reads TGCAGCGTTTCCACAGAAGCTAACTATGGCTACACCTTC. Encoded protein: CSVSTEANYGYTF.

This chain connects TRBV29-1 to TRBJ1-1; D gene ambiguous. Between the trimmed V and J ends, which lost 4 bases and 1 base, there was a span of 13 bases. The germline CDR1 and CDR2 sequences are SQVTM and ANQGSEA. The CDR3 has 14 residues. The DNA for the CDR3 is TGCAGCGTTGTTTCGGCCACTAGGAACACTGAAGCTTTCTTT. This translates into CSVVSATRNTEAFF.

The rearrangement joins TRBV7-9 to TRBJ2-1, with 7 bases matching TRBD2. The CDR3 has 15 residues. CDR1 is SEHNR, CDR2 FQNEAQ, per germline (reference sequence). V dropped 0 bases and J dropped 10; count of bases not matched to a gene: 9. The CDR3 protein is CASSLAEREVREQFF. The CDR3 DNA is TGTGCCAGCAGCTTAGCTGAACGGGAGGTAAGGGAGCAGTTCTTC. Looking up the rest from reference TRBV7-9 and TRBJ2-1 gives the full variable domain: DTGVSQNPRHKITKRGQNVTFRCDPISEHNRLYWYRQTLGQGPEFLTYFQNEAQLEKSRLLSDRFSAERPKGSFSTLEIQRTEQGDSAMYLCASSLAEREVREQFFGPGTRLTVL.

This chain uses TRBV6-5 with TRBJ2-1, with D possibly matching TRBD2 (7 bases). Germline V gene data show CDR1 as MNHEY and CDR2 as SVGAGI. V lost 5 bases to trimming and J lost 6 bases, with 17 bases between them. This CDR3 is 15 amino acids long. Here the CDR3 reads CASSTRDRGANEQFF. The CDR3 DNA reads TGTGCCAGCAGTACCCGGGACCGGGGGGCCAATGAGCAGTTCTTC.

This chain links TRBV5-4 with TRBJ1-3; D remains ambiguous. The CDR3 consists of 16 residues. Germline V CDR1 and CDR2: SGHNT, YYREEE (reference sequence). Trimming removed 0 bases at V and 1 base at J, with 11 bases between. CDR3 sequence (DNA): TGTGCCAGCAGCTTGGGGGCCCCAGGTTCTGGAAACACCATATATTTT. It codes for CASSLGAPGSGNTIYF.

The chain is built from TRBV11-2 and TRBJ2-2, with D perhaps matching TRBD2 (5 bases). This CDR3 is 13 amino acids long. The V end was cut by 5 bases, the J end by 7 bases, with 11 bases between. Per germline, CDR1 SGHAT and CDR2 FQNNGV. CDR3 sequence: CASSLRRGGELFF. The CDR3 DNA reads TGTGCCAGCAGCCTACGTCGGGGCGGGGAGCTGTTTTTT.